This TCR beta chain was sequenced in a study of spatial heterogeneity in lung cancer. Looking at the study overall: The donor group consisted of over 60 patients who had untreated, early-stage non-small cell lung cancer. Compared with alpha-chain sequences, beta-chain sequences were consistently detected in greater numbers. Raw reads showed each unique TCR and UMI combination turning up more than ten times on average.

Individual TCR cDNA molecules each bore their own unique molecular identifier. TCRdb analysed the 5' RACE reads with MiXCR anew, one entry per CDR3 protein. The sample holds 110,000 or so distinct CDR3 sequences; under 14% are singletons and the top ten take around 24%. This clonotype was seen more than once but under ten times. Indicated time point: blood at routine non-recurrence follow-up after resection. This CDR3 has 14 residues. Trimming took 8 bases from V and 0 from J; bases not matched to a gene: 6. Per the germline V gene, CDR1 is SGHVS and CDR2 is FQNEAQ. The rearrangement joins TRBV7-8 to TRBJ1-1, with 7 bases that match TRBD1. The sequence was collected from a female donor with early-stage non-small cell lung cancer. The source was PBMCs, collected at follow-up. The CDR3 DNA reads TGTGCCAGCTTCTGGGACAGTATGAACACTGAAGCTTTCTTT. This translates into CASFWDSMNTEAFF.